Listed below are T cell receptor beta chains from one sample, sequenced in a study of a mutant IDH1 vaccine in newly diagnosed glioma. No antigen has been assigned to these receptors. This table comes from immunoSEQ multiplex PCR, and its TCRdb copy is limited to in-frame clones, with some not included. Among roughly 62,000 clones, approximately 79% were seen once, and the ten largest hold nearly 7.5%. The sample was PBMCs, taken from a glioma patient whose treatment included an IDH1 peptide vaccine. These receptors all stem from a woman in her fifties or sixties with glioma. The CDR3 runs from the conserved cysteine through the conserved F or W. A D gene is named only where the DNA matches it firmly. Clone size is shown for a subset of rows, as once, few, many or a class of expanded clone.

j_gene	v_gene	abundance	d_gene	CDR3nt	CDR3aa
TRBJ1-1	TRBV5-4	.	.	TGTGCCAGCAGCTTGGGCCCGGGCCGGAATTCGAACACTGAAGCTTTCTTT	CASSLGPGRNSNTEAFF
TRBJ2-4	TRBV6-6	.	TRBD1	TGTGCCAGCATGATGACAGGGGAATTGGGAAACATTCAGTACTTC	CASMMTGELGNIQYF
TRBJ1-5	TRBV7-9	.	.	TGTGCCAGCACCTTAGGGGAGGGGGTCAGCAATCAGCCCCAGCATTTT	CASTLGEGVSNQPQHF
TRBJ1-2	TRBV9	.	.	TGTGCCAGCAGCGTAGGGTCAGGGCAAAACTATGGCTACACCTTC	CASSVGSGQNYGYTF
TRBJ2-1	TRBV4-2	once	TRBD2	TGTGCCAGCAGCCAAGATCGGGGGGGCCTCTACAATGAGCAGTTCTTC	CASSQDRGGLYNEQFF
TRBJ1-5	TRBV19	.	TRBD1	TGTGCCAGTAACACCGGGACAGGGGACGGCAATCAGCCCCAGCATTTT	CASNTGTGDGNQPQHF
TRBJ1-5	TRBV6-5	few	.	TGTGCCAGCAGTTACTCTGAGAATCAGCCCCAGCATTTT	CASSYSENQPQHF
TRBJ2-2	TRBV5-1	few	.	TGCGCCAGCATCCAGGGGACGAACACCGGGGAGCTGTTTTTT	CASIQGTNTGELFF
TRBJ2-3	TRBV29-1	.	TRBD2	TGCAGCGTTGCCCGACTAGCGGGGGGATACACAGATACGCAGTATTTT	CSVARLAGGYTDTQYF
TRBJ1-6	TRBV13	.	.	TGTGCCAGCAGCTCCCCGACTTTGGGATCACCCCTCCACTTT	CASSSPTLGSPLHF
TRBJ1-5	TRBV4-1	.	.	TGCGCCAGCAGCCAAGAGTGGGGTGGATATGTCAATCAGCCCCAGCATTTT	CASSQEWGGYVNQPQHF
TRBJ2-3	TRBV10-3	.	TRBD2	TGTGCCATCAACCCTGGGGGCGGGGGGACGACAGATACGCAGTATTTT	CAINPGGGGTTDTQYF
TRBJ2-7	TRBV18	once	.	TGTGCCAGCTCACCCCCGGCCAGGGACCACGAGCAGTACTTC	CASSPPARDHEQYF
TRBJ1-4	TRBV5-8	.	.	TGTGCCAGCAGCGTCGACAGTTCGACTAATGAAAAACTGTTTTTT	CASSVDSSTNEKLFF
TRBJ2-7	TRBV2	.	.	TGTGCCAGCAGCGGAGCGTTTGTCTACGAGCAGTACTTC	CASSGAFVYEQYF
TRBJ1-1	TRBV28	once	.	TGTGCCAGCAGTTTATACCCCAGCGGGGGAGGTACTGAAGCTTTCTTT	CASSLYPSGGGTEAFF
TRBJ2-7	TRBV5-6	.	TRBD2	TGTGCCAGCAGCTGGCGGACTAGCGGGGGATACGAGCAGTACTTC	CASSWRTSGGYEQYF
TRBJ1-1	TRBV4-1	.	.	TGCGCCAGCAGCCAAGGCCTTGCATCGAACACTGAAGCTTTCTTT	CASSQGLASNTEAFF
TRBJ1-2	TRBV10-2	.	.	TGCGCCAGCAGGGGACGGGAAACCTCCTATGGCTACACCTTC	CASRGRETSYGYTF
TRBJ2-7	TRBV25-1	.	.	TGTGCCAGCGGCCTAACCTACGAGCAGTACTTC	CASGLTYEQYF
TRBJ1-2	TRBV6-1	.	.	TGTGCCAGCAGTGAAACCCCACAGGGCCAGATCTATGGCTACACCTTC	CASSETPQGQIYGYTF
TRBJ2-1	TRBV19	.	TRBD1	TGTGCCAGCAGCTGGGGACAGGGGGCGATATTCAATGAGCAGTTCTTC	CASSWGQGAIFNEQFF
TRBJ1-1	TRBV19	.	.	TGTGCCAGTAGTATCCTCTTGACAACGGGCACTGAAGCTTTCTTT	CASSILLTTGTEAFF
TRBJ1-1	TRBV6-1	.	.	TGTGCCAGCAGTGAAAGGTACACTGAAGCTTTCTTT	CASSERYTEAFF
TRBJ1-2	TRBV2	once	TRBD1	TGTGCCAGCCATAAACTACAGGGGCCGGCTGGCTACACCTTC	CASHKLQGPAGYTF
TRBJ2-1	TRBV7-7	once	TRBD2	TGTGCCAGCAGGCTAGCGGGGGGGCCGGAAAATGAGCAGTTCTTC	CASRLAGGPENEQFF
TRBJ1-4	TRBV28	.	.	TGTGCCAGCAGTTTTATACGTGAAAAACTGTTTTTT	CASSFIREKLFF
TRBJ2-7	TRBV4-1	.	.	TGCGCCAGCAGCCAGGGCCGGGACGGTGGGGACGAGCAGTACTTC	CASSQGRDGGDEQYF
TRBJ1-1	TRBV5-1	once	.	TGCGCCAGCAGAGAATCTCCGAGGCAGAACACTGAAGCTTTCTTT	CASRESPRQNTEAFF
TRBJ1-6	TRBV7-2	.	.	TGTGCCAGCAGCGGGAGGGGGGGAGGTGTTTCACCCCTCCACTTT	CASSGRGGGVSPLHF
TRBJ1-1	TRBV19	.	.	TGTGCCAGTACGGTCCCGGCCGAATCGGGGACTGAAGCTTTCTTT	CASTVPAESGTEAFF
TRBJ2-7	TRBV7-2	.	.	TGTGCCAGCAGCTTGGTAGACTCGGGGCCGGTGAAGTACTTC	CASSLVDSGPVKYF
TRBJ1-2	TRBV4-3	.	.	TGCGCCAGCAGCCAAGAGAGGCAGATTTCTGGCTACACCTTC	CASSQERQISGYTF
TRBJ1-3	TRBV2	.	.	TGTGCCAGCAGTGACAGAGGGCGGACTGGAAACACCATATATTTT	CASSDRGRTGNTIYF
TRBJ2-7	TRBV7-6	.	.	TGTGCCAGCAGCCCGGACTTGGGGGGGCACGAGCAGTACTTC	CASSPDLGGHEQYF
TRBJ2-3	TRBV5-1	.	TRBD2	TGCGCCAGCAGCTCTACGGGACTAGCAACAGATACGCAGTATTTT	CASSSTGLATDTQYF
TRBJ2-6	TRBV27	.	.	TGTGCCAGCAGTTTAACGTCGGGGGCTGGGGCCAACGTCCTGACTTTC	CASSLTSGAGANVLTF
TRBJ1-1	TRBV9	.	.	TGTGCCAGCAGCGTAGGTGGCACTGAAGCTTTCTTT	CASSVGGTEAFF
TRBJ1-2	TRBV19	.	.	TGTGCCAGTAGTAAATTTTGGGGGAGCGGCTATGGCTACACCTTC	CASSKFWGSGYGYTF
TRBJ1-2	TRBV21-1	once	.	TGTGCCAGCAGCAAAGAGGCCACCGCCTATGGCTACACCTTC	CASSKEATAYGYTF
TRBJ1-1	TRBV5-6	.	.	TGTGCCAGCAGCCGGGGGGGGGCCATGAACACTGAAGCTTTCTTT	CASSRGGAMNTEAFF
TRBJ2-7	TRBV7-6	once	.	TGTGCCAGCAGCGGCGTGGAAAACTTCTCCTACGAGCAGTACTTC	CASSGVENFSYEQYF
TRBJ2-3	TRBV5-1	.	.	TGCGCCAGCAGCTTTACAGATACGCAGTATTTT	CASSFTDTQYF
TRBJ1-2	TRBV5-4	.	.	TGTGCCAGCAGCACTTACGGGAACTATGGCTACACCTTC	CASSTYGNYGYTF
TRBJ1-6	TRBV5-1	medium-sized	.	TGCGCCAGCAGCTTGGACCAGAGCTCCTATAATTCACCCCTCCACTTT	CASSLDQSSYNSPLHF
TRBJ2-3	TRBV29-1	.	TRBD1	TGCAGCGTGGAGACAGGGAGCAGGAATACGCAGTATTTT	CSVETGSRNTQYF
TRBJ2-1	TRBV10-3	.	TRBD1	TGTGCCATCAGTTCACAGGGGGCGGATTACAATGAGCAGTTCTTC	CAISSQGADYNEQFF
TRBJ1-3	TRBV10-3	once	.	TGTGCCATCAAAGGGACGAGGGGGGACACCATATATTTT	CAIKGTRGDTIYF
TRBJ1-1	TRBV19	.	.	TGTGCCAGTAGGTTCTGGGACATACAATACACTGAAGCTTTCTTT	CASRFWDIQYTEAFF